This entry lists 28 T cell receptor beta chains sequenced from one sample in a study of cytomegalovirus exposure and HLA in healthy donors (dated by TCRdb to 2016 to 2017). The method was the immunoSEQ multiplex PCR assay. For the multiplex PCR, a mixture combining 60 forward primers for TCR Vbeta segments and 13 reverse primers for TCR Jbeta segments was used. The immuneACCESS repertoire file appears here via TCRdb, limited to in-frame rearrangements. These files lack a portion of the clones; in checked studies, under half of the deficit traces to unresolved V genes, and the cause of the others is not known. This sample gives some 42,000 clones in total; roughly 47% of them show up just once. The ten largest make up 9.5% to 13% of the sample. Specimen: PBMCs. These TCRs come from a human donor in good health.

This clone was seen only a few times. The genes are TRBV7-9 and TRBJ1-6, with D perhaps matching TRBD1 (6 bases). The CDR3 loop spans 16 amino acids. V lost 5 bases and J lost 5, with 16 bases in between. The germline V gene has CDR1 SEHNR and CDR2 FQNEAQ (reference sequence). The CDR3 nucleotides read TGTGCCAGCAGCCGCACAGGGCCGAGGGATAATTCACCCCTCCACTTT. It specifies CASSRTGPRDNSPLHF.

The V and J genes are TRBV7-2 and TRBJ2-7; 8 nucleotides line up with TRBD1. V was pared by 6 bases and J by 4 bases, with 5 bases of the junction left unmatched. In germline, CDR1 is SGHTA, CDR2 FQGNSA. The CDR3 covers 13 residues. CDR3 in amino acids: CASSWTGTYEQYF. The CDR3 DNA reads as TGTGCCAGCAGTTGGACAGGGACATACGAGCAGTACTTC.

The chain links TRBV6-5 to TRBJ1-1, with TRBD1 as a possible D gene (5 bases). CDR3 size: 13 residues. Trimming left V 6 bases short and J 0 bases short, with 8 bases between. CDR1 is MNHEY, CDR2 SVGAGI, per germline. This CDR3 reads CASSWGVNTEAFF. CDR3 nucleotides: TGTGCCAGCAGCTGGGGGGTGAACACTGAAGCTTTCTTT.

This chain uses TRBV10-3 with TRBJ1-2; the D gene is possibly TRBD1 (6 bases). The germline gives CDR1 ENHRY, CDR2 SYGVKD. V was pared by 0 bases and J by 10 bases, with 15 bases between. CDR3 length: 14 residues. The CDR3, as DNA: TGTGCCATCAGTGAGTCGGGGGGGGGCAGTATCTACACCTTC. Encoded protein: CAISESGGGSIYTF.

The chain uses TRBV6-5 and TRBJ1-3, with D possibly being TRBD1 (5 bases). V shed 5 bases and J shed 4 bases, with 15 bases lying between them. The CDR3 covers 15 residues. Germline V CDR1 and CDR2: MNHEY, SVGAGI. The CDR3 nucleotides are TGTGCCAGCAGTAACCTCAGGGATAAGGGAAACACCATATATTTT. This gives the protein CASSNLRDKGNTIYF.

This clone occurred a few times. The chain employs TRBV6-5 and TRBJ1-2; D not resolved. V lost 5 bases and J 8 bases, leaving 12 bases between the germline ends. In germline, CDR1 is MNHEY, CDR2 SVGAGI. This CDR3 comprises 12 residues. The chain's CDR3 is CASSPPRLGYTF. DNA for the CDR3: TGTGCCAGCAGTCCCCCCAGGTTAGGCTACACCTTC.

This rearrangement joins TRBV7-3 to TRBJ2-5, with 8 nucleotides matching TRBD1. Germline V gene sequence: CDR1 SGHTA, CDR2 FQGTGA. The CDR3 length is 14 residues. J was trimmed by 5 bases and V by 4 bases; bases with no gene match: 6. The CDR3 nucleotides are TGTGCCAGCAGCTCCCAGGGGGCCCCGGAGACCCAGTACTTC. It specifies CASSSQGAPETQYF.

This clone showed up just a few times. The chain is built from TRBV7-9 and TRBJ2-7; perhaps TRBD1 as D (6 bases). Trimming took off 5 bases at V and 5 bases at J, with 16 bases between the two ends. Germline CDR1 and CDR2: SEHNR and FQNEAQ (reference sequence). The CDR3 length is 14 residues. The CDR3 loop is CASSTNRDTNEQYF. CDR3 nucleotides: TGTGCCAGCAGCACTAACAGGGATACGAACGAGCAGTACTTC.

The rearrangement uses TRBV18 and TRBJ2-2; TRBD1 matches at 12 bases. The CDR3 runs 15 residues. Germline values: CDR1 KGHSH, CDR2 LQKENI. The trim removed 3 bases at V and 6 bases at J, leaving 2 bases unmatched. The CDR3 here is CASSPGQGASGELFF. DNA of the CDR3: TGTGCCAGCTCACCGGGACAGGGGGCCTCCGGGGAGCTGTTTTTT.

CDR3 sequence: CASSRETGGQPQHF. CDR3 DNA sequence: TGTGCCAGCAGCAGGGAGACAGGGGGTCAGCCCCAGCATTTT. The gene calls are TRBV21-1 and TRBJ1-5; TRBD1 is taken as the D call from the table, unchecked against the DNA. TRBV21-1 is annotated as a pseudogene. This CDR3 has 14 amino acids.

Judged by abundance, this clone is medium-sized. CDR3 residues: CAISESGVGELFF. In nucleotides, the CDR3 is TGTGCCATCAGTGAGTCTGGAGTCGGGGAGCTGTTTTTT. V and J are TRBV10-3 and TRBJ2-2; D not resolved. Trimming stripped 0 bases from V and 7 bases from J, with 6 bases between. Germline CDR1 is ENHRY and CDR2 is SYGVKD. CDR3 size: 13 residues.

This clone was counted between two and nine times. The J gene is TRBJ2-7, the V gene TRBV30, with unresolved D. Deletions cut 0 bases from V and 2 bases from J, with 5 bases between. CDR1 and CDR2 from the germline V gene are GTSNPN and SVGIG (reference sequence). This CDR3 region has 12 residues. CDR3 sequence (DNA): TGTGCCTGGAGTGTTTTCACCTACGAGCAGTACTTC. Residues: CAWSVFTYEQYF.

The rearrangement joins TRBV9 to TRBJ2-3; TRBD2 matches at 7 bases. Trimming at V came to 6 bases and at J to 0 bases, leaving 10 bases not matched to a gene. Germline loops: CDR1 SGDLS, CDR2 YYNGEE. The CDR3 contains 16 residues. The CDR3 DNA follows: TGTGCCAGCACCAAACGGGACTATCAAAGCACAGATACGCAGTATTTT. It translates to CASTKRDYQSTDTQYF.

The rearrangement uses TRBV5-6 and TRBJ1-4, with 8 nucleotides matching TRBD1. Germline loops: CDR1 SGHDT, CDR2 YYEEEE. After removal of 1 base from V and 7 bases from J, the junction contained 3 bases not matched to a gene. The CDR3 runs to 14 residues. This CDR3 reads CASSLQGAVEKLFF. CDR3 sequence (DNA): TGTGCCAGCAGCTTGCAGGGGGCGGTTGAAAAACTGTTTTTT.

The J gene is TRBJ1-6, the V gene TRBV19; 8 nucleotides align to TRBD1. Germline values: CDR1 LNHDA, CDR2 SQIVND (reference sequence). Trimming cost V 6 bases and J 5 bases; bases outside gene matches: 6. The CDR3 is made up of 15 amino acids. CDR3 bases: TGTGCCAGTAGAAGGGACAGGTCAGATAATTCACCCCTCCACTTT. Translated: CASRRDRSDNSPLHF.

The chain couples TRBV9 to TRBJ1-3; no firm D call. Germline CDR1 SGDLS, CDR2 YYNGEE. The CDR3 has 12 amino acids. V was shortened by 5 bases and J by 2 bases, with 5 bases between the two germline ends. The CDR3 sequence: CASRGAGNTIYF. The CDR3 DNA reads TGTGCCAGCAGGGGAGCTGGAAACACCATATATTTT.

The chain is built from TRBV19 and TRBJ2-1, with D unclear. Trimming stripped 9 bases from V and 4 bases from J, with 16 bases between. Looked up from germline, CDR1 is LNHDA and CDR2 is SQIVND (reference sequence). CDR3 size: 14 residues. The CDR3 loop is CASRPAALYNEQFF. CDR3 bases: TGTGCCAGCCGGCCCGCGGCTTTATACAATGAGCAGTTCTTC.

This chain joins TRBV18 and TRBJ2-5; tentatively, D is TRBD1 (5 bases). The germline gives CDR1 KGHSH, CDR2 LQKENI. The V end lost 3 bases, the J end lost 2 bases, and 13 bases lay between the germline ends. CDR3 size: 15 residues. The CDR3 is CASSPRGGQQETQYF. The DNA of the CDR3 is TGTGCCAGCTCACCGCGCGGTGGACAACAAGAGACCCAGTACTTC.

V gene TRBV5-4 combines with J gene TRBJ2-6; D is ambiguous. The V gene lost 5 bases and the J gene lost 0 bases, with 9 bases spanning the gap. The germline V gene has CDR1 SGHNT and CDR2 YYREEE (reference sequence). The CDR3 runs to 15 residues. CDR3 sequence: CASRSKHSGANVLTF. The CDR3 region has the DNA TGTGCCAGCAGATCCAAACACTCTGGGGCCAACGTCCTGACTTTC.

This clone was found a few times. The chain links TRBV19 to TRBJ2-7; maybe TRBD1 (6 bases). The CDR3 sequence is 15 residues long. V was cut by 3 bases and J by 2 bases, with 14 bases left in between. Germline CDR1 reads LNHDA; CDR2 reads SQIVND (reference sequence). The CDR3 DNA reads TGTGCCAGTAGTATTAAACCGGGACAAACCTACGAGCAGTACTTC. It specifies CASSIKPGQTYEQYF.

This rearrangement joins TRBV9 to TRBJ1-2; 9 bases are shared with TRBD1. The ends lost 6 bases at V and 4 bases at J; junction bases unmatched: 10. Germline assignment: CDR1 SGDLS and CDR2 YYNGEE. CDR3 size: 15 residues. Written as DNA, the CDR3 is TGTGCCAGCACCTTAGACGGGACAGGGACCTATGGCTACACCTTC. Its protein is CASTLDGTGTYGYTF.

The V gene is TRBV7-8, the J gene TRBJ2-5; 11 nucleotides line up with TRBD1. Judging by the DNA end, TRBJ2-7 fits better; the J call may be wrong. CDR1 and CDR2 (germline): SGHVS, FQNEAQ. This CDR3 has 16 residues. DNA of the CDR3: TGTGCCAGCAGCCAGGGCGCCGGGACAGGGGGGGGCGAGCAGTACTTC. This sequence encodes CASSQGAGTGGGEQYF.

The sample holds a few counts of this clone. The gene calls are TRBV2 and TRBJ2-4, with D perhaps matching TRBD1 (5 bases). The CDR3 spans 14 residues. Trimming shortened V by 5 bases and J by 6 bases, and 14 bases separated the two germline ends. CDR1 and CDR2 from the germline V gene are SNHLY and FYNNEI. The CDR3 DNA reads TGTGCCAGCAGTACCCCACCGGACATAAACATTCAGTACTTC. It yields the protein CASSTPPDINIQYF.

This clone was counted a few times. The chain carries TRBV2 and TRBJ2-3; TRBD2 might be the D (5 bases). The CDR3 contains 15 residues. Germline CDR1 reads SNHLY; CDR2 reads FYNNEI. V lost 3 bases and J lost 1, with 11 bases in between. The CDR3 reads CASSDQRLGTDTQYF. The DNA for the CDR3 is TGTGCCAGCAGTGATCAGCGGCTAGGCACAGATACGCAGTATTTT.

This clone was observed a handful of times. The CDR3 region is CASSQSARLPNNEQFF. The CDR3, as DNA: TGCGCCAGCAGCCAATCGGCGCGACTACCTAACAATGAGCAGTTCTTC. This sequence joins TRBV4-3 and TRBJ2-1, with a weak D call TRBD2 (5 bases). This CDR3 is built from 16 residues. Germline CDR1 LGHNA, CDR2 YSLEER. The V end lost 2 bases, the J end lost 5 bases, and 16 bases lay between the germline ends.

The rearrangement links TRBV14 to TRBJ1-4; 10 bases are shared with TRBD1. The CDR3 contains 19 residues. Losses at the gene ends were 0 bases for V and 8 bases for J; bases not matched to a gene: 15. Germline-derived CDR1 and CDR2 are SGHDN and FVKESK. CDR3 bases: TGTGCCAGCAGCCAAGAGGAGGGGGGCGACAGGGGGCCCCGGGAAAAACTGTTTTTT. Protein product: CASSQEEGGDRGPREKLFF.

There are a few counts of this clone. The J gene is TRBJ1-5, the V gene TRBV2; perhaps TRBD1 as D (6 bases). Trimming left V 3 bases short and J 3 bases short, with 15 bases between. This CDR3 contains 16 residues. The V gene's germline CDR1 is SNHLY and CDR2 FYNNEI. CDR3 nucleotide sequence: TGTGCCAGCAGTGATTCGGGGAGGGGACACAATCAGCCCCAGCATTTT. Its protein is CASSDSGRGHNQPQHF.

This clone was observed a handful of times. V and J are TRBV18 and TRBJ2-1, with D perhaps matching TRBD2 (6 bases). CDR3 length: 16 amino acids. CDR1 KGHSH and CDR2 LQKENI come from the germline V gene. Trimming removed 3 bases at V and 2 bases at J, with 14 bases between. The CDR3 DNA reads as TGTGCCAGCTCACCCCAATCCGGGGGTGCCTACAATGAGCAGTTCTTC. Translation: CASSPQSGGAYNEQFF.